These T cell receptor beta chains were read from a single sample in a study of cytomegalovirus exposure and HLA in healthy donors. This table comes from immunoSEQ multiplex PCR, and its TCRdb copy is limited to in-frame clones, with some not included. Of some 170,000 clones in the sample, roughly nine tenths were seen once. Sequencing was done on a sample of PBMCs. Receptor source: a woman aged 25-40 years in good health and CMV-seronegative. CDR3s include the opening cysteine and the closing phenylalanine or tryptophan. The order of the fields is clone size, D gene, J gene, V gene, CDR3 length, CDR3 protein, CDR3 DNA. The D gene is left open where the match is weak. Clone sizes are given selectively: once, few, many, or a class where the clone is expanded.

>.|.|TRBJ1-5|TRBV19|16
CASSIGRDYSNQPQHF
TGTGCCAGTAGTATAGGCAGAGACTATAGCAATCAGCCCCAGCATTTT
>.|.|TRBJ1-5|TRBV7-8|19
CASSLLARFGGGSNQPQHF
TGTGCCAGCAGCTTACTGGCCAGATTCGGGGGAGGTAGCAATCAGCCCCAGCATTTT
>few|.|TRBJ1-5|TRBV21-1|16
CASSKVGQGTNQPQHF
.
>.|TRBD1|TRBJ2-7|TRBV7-9|14
CASSTTGVPYEQYF
TGTGCCAGCAGCACGACAGGGGTCCCCTACGAGCAGTACTTC
>.|TRBD2|TRBJ2-7|TRBV7-3|16
CASSLTGGGRGYEQYF
TGTGCCAGCAGCTTAACCGGCGGGGGTCGAGGCTACGAGCAGTACTTC
>.|.|TRBJ1-3|TRBV7-9|16
CASSLNQGYSGNTIYF
TGTGCCAGCAGCTTAAACCAGGGATACTCTGGAAACACCATATATTTT
>.|TRBD1|TRBJ2-7|TRBV5-1|16
CASSLGDRVPGYEQYF
TGCGCCAGCAGCTTGGGGGACAGGGTGCCGGGGTACGAGCAGTACTTC
>.|TRBD2|TRBJ2-7|TRBV27|15
CASSPPGGLRFGQYF
TGTGCCAGCAGCCCACCGGGAGGATTACGATTCGGGCAGTACTTC
>.|TRBD1|TRBJ1-2|TRBV27|14
CASSLGTGGYGYPF
TGTGCCAGCAGTTTAGGGACAGGGGGCTATGGCTACCCCTTC
>.|TRBD1|TRBJ2-3|TRBV28|14
CASRGTGGTDTQYF
TGTGCCAGCAGAGGGACAGGGGGCACAGATACGCAGTATTTT
>.|.|TRBJ1-4|TRBV5-8|17
CASSLRRVVATNEKLFF
TGTGCCAGCAGCTTGCGCCGGGTTGTGGCAACTAATGAAAAACTGTTTTTT
>.|.|TRBJ2-1|TRBV7-9|15
CASSPMWRGRNEQFF
TGTGCCAGCAGCCCGATGTGGAGGGGTCGCAATGAGCAGTTCTTC
>.|.|TRBJ1-1|TRBV20-1|10
CSALTYEAFF
TGCAGTGCTCTGACATATGAAGCTTTCTTT
>once|TRBD1|TRBJ2-1|TRBV9|15
CASSVSGTVYNEQFF
TGTGCCAGCAGCGTCTCCGGGACAGTTTACAATGAGCAGTTCTTC
>.|.|TRBJ1-1|TRBV5-4|14
CASSSPILNTEAFF
TGTGCCAGCAGCTCACCTATATTGAACACTGAAGCTTTCTTT
>.|.|TRBJ2-7|TRBV7-2|12
CASSPSSYEQYF
TGTGCCAGCAGCCCCAGCTCCTACGAGCAGTACTTC
>.|TRBD1|TRBJ2-7|TRBV5-8|15
CASSLTGTGIYEQYF
TGTGCCAGCAGCCTCACCGGGACAGGGATCTACGAGCAGTACTTC
>.|TRBD1|TRBJ1-4|TRBV29-1|15
CSVVARTGINEKLFF
TGCAGCGTTGTAGCACGGACAGGGATTAATGAAAAACTGTTTTTT
>.|.|TRBJ2-1|TRBV4-3|14
CASSQDTGGSEQFF
TGCGCCAGCAGCCAAGATACGGGGGGCAGTGAGCAGTTCTTC
>.|.|TRBJ1-1|TRBV9|14
CASSPQGGNTAAFF
TGTGCCAGCAGCCCTCAGGGCGGGAACACTGCAGCTTTCTTT
>.|TRBD1|TRBJ1-2|TRBV29-1|17
CSVEDKGQGSSNYGYTF
TGCAGCGTTGAAGATAAAGGACAGGGTTCTTCTAACTATGGCTACACCTTC
>.|.|TRBJ2-2|TRBV15|14
CATSSTGYTGELFF
TGTGCCACCAGCAGCACAGGGTACACCGGGGAGCTGTTTTTT
>.|.|TRBJ1-4|TRBV6-1|14
CASISGWAGEKLFF
TGTGCCAGCATCTCAGGGTGGGCAGGGGAAAAACTGTTTTTT
>.|TRBD2|TRBJ2-7|TRBV7-2|14
CASSRLATSYEQYF
TGTGCCAGCAGCCGACTAGCGACCTCCTACGAACAGTACTTC
>.|TRBD1|TRBJ2-1|TRBV6-5|14
CASRGTGGYNEQFF
TGTGCCAGCAGGGGGACAGGAGGTTACAATGAGCAGTTCTTC
>.|.|TRBJ2-5|TRBV4-1|16
CASSRLDWTDQETQYF
TGCGCCAGCAGCCGATTGGACTGGACCGATCAAGAGACCCAGTACTTC